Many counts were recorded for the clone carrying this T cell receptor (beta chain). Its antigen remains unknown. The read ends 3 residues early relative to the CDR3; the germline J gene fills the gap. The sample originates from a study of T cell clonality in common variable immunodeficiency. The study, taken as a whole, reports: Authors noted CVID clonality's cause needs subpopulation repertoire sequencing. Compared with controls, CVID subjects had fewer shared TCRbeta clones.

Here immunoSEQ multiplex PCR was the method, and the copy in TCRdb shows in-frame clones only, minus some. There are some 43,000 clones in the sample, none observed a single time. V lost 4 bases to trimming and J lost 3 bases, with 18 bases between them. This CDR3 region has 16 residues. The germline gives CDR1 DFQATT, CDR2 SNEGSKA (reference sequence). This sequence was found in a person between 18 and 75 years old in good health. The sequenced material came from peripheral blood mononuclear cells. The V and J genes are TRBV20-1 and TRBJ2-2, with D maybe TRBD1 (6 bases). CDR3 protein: CSAKTFQGIDTGELFF. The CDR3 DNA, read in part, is TGCAGTGCTAAGACCTTCCAGGGGATCGACACCGGGGAG.